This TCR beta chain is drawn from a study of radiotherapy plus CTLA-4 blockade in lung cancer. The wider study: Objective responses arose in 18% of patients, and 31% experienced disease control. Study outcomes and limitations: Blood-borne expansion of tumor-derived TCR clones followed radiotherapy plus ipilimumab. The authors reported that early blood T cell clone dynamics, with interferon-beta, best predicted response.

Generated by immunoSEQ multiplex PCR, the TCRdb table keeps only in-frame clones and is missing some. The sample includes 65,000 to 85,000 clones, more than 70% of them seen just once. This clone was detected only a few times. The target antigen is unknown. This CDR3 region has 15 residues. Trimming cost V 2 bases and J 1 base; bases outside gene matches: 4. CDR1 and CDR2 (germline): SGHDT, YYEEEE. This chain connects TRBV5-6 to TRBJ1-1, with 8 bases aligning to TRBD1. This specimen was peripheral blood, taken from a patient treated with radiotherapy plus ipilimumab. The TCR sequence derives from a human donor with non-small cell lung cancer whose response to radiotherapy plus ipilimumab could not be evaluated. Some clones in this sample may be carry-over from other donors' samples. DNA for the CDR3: TGTGCCAGCAGCTTTTTACAGGGGGGGAACACTGAAGCTTTCTTT. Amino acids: CASSFLQGGNTEAFF.